A single sample is the source of the 8 T cell receptor beta chains below, sequenced in a study of T cell responses to AZD1222 COVID-19 vaccine (dated by TCRdb to the early 2020s). Library preparation used the immunoSEQ multiplex PCR assay. The clones in this table, taken by TCRdb from immuneACCESS, are in-frame only. Not every clone is retained; where verified, under half of the shortfall comes from an unresolved V gene, and the cause of the rest is unknown. For this sample the table gives about 150,000 clones, of which about 93% were detected only once. Approximately 5% of the sample is taken by the ten largest. What this sample's time point label stands for: baseline before first vaccination. The sample here was peripheral blood, taken on day 0 of AZD1222 vaccination. The origin of the receptors is an adult in good health.

The J gene is TRBJ2-1, the V gene TRBV10-2; 8 nucleotides agree with TRBD2. Germline V CDR1 and CDR2: WSHSY, SAAADI. There are 15 residues in the CDR3. J lost 0 bases, V lost 5 bases, and 3 bases had no gene match. CDR3 in amino acids: CASSRTSGSYNEQFF. The CDR3 DNA reads as TGCGCCAGCAGTAGAACTAGCGGCTCCTACAATGAGCAGTTCTTC.

This clone was detected only once. The chain's CDR3 is CASSQDVGSHQYF. The CDR3 bases are TGCGCCAGCAGCCAAGATGTGGGATCGCATCAGTACTTC. The chain uses TRBV4-3 and TRBJ2-7; D is uncertain. This CDR3 comprises 13 residues. Deletions cut 0 bases from V and 10 bases from J, with 13 bases between. CDR1 and CDR2 from the germline V gene are LGHNA and YSLEER.

The chain couples TRBV19 to TRBJ1-5; 7 nucleotides align to TRBD1. Trimming removed 6 bases from V and 0 bases from J; junction bases left unmatched: 11. The CDR3 is 17 amino acids. The germline V gene encodes CDR1 LNHDA and CDR2 SQIVND (reference sequence). CDR3 nucleotide sequence: TGTGCCAGTAGCACCCCTCGACAGGGCCATAGCAATCAGCCCCAGCATTTT. Translated: CASSTPRQGHSNQPQHF.

This sequence joins TRBV28 and TRBJ2-7; TRBD2 matches at 15 bases. Germline CDR1 MDHEN, CDR2 SYDVKM. There are 19 residues in the CDR3. Trimming took 4 bases from V and 0 from J; bases not matched to a gene: 10. The CDR3 is CASSSGGLAGGMSSYEQYF. The DNA for the CDR3 is TGTGCCAGCAGTTCCGGGGGACTAGCGGGAGGAATGAGCTCCTACGAGCAGTACTTC.

The J gene is TRBJ2-3, the V gene TRBV9; D unclear. The CDR3 sequence is 12 residues long. The V gene lost 4 bases and the J gene lost 1 base, with 4 bases spanning the gap. Germline lookup yields CDR1 SGDLS and CDR2 YYNGEE. This CDR3 is CASSPGTDTQYF. The CDR3 region has the DNA TGTGCCAGCAGCCCCGGCACAGATACGCAGTATTTT.

The chain employs TRBV7-9 and TRBJ1-3; 7 bases map to TRBD1. CDR3 length: 18 amino acids. Trimming cost V 5 bases and J 0 bases; bases outside gene matches: 13. Germline V gene sequence: CDR1 SEHNR, CDR2 FQNEAQ (reference sequence). The CDR3 here is CASSRLGRTGYSGNTIYF. The CDR3 bases are TGTGCCAGCAGCCGCCTAGGTAGGACAGGCTACTCTGGAAACACCATATATTTT.

V is TRBV19 and J is TRBJ2-7; D is perhaps TRBD1 (5 bases). Looked up from germline, CDR1 is LNHDA and CDR2 is SQIVND (reference sequence). Between the trimmed V and J ends, which lost 1 base and 2 bases, there was a span of 12 bases. The CDR3 is 15 residues long. CDR3 region: CASSIGPRGTYEQYF. Written as DNA, the CDR3 is TGTGCCAGTAGTATAGGACCAAGGGGAACCTACGAGCAGTACTTC.

The CDR3 sequence: CASSLAAGAGANVLTF. The CDR3 region has the DNA TGTGCCAGCAGCTTAGCGGCGGGAGCTGGGGCCAACGTCCTGACTTTC. This rearrangement joins TRBV7-2 to TRBJ2-6; 7 nucleotides align to TRBD2. J gave up 2 bases and V 0 bases, and 1 base lay outside the gene matches. From germline, CDR1 is SGHTA and CDR2 FQGNSA. The CDR3 consists of 16 residues.